These 8 T cell receptor beta chains came from one sample sequenced in a study of T cells in localized non-small cell lung cancer. TCRdb's table, derived via immunoSEQ multiplex PCR, lists solely in-frame clones and lacks some. The repertoire has fewer than 30,000 clones, 70% to 90% of them found once; the top ten carry 6% to 6.5%. The sample in question was PBMCs, obtained before any cancer treatment. The receptors were sampled from a man aged 40 to 70 with stage II lung adenocarcinoma.

The chain is built from TRBV7-2 and TRBJ2-7; the D call may be TRBD1 or TRBD2 (5 bases each). This CDR3 has 14 amino acids. Germline assignment: CDR1 SGHTA and CDR2 FQGNSA. V shed 5 bases and J shed 7 bases, with 18 bases lying between them. CDR3 sequence reads: CASSPSGQVYEQYF. The CDR3 DNA follows: TGTGCCAGCAGCCCATCGGGGCAGGTGTATGAGCAGTACTTC.

J is TRBJ2-3 and V is TRBV10-3; 10 bases align to TRBD2. Germline trimming cut 0 bases from V and 5 bases from J; bases unmatched to any gene: 8. In germline, CDR1 is ENHRY, CDR2 SYGVKD. This CDR3 contains 17 residues. The CDR3 DNA reads as TGTGCCATCAGTGAGTCTGCTAGCGGGGGAGTGGTAGATACGCAGTATTTT. Translated: CAISESASGGVVDTQYF.

This sequence joins TRBV28 and TRBJ2-3; D may be TRBD1 (5 bases). The germline V gene has CDR1 MDHEN and CDR2 SYDVKM. The CDR3 runs to 13 residues. V lost 5 bases and J 1 base, leaving 7 bases between the germline ends. CDR3 coding DNA: TGTGCCAGCAGTCTACAGGGCACAGATACGCAGTATTTT. Translated, it gives CASSLQGTDTQYF.

V and J are TRBV6-5 and TRBJ2-2; 9 bases line up with TRBD2. The V gene's germline CDR1 is MNHEY and CDR2 SVGAGI. The CDR3 has 15 residues. Trimming removed 6 bases from V and 1 base from J; junction bases left unmatched: 3. The CDR3 region has the DNA TGTGCCAGCAGCAATAGCGGGGGGAACACCGGGGAGCTGTTTTTT. It encodes CASSNSGGNTGELFF.

This sequence joins TRBV5-8 and TRBJ2-7; D gene ambiguous. The CDR3 has 13 amino acids. Germline loops: CDR1 SGHTS, CDR2 YDEGEE. The V and J ends lost 0 bases and 2 bases respectively, with 6 bases between them. The CDR3 sequence is CASSLGEAYEQYF. CDR3 bases: TGTGCCAGCAGCTTGGGGGAAGCCTACGAGCAGTACTTC.

V usage is TRBV15 and J usage is TRBJ2-1, with TRBD1 identical over 7 bases. The CDR3 spans 16 residues. V shed 0 bases and J 6 bases; nucleotides not matched to a gene: 8. Germline assignment: CDR1 LNHNV and CDR2 YYDKDF (reference sequence). The CDR3 region is CATSRDLGTAFNEQFF. Here the CDR3 DNA reads TGTGCCACCAGCAGAGATCTGGGGACAGCTTTCAATGAGCAGTTCTTC.

V is TRBV15 and J is TRBJ2-7, with D possibly TRBD1 on 5 matching bases. V lost 6 bases, J lost 0 bases, and 15 bases lay in between. The CDR3 extends over 15 amino acids. Germline V CDR1 and CDR2: LNHNV, YYDKDF (reference sequence). The CDR3: CATSPDSMSSYEQYF. In DNA form, the CDR3 reads TGTGCCACCAGTCCCGACAGCATGAGCTCCTACGAGCAGTACTTC.

The V gene is TRBV4-2, the J gene TRBJ1-2; TRBD1 might be the D (5 bases). Trimming removed 3 bases at V and 6 bases at J, with 20 bases between. This CDR3 region has 16 residues. The germline CDR1 and CDR2 sequences are LGHNA and YNFKEQ. CDR3 amino acids: CASSQPTRGGDDGYTF. The CDR3 bases are TGTGCCAGCAGCCAGCCAACCCGTGGGGGTGACGATGGCTACACCTTC.